This T cell receptor (beta chain) was recovered during a study of shared clonotypes between healthy human individuals. Study overall: Plates per donor: three CD4 naive, three CD4 memory, two CD8 naive, one CD8 memory.

The V end was cut by 7 bases, the J end by 2 bases, with 9 bases between. The germline V gene has CDR1 PRHDT and CDR2 FYEKMQ (reference sequence). This CDR3 has 12 amino acids. Study-level results: Apart from blood, nothing was sampled; tissue repertoires likely differ.

Naive CD8 populations comprised CD45RO-negative cells positively selected for CCR7, excluding terminally differentiated effector memory CD45RA+ cells. Data came from immunoSEQ multiplex PCR; TCRdb stores just in-frame clones and leaves some out. The sample has about 2.1 million clones, just over 90% seen once. For this clone: Its antigen is undetermined.

Sample: naive CD8+ T cells from PBMCs. The source of this sequence is a man aged 18 to 29 in good health. Some clones in this sample may be carry-over from other donors' samples. The chain recombines TRBV13 with TRBJ2-7, with D uncertain. Here the CDR3 reads CASTNSAYEQYF. CDR3 DNA: TGTGCCAGCACTAATTCTGCCTACGAGCAGTACTTC.